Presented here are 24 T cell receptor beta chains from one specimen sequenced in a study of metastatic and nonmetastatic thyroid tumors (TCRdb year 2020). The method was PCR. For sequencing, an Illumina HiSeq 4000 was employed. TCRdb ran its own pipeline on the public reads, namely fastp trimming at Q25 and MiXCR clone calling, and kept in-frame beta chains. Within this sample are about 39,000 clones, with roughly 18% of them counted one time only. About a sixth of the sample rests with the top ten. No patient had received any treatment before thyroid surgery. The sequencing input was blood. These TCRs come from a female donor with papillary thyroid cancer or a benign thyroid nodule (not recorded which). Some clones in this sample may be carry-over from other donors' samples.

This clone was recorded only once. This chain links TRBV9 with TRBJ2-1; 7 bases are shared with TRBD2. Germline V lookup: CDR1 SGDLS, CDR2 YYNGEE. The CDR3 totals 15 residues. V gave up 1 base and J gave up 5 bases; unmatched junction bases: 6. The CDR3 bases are TGTGCCAGCAGCGTACGTGCGGGAGCCAACAATGAGCAGTTCTTC. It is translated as CASSVRAGANNEQFF.

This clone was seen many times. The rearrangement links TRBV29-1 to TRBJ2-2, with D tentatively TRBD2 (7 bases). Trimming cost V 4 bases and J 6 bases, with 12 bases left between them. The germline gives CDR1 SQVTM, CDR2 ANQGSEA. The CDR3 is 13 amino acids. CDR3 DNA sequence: TGCAGCGTTGGAAAAGGGGGGGCCGGGGAGCTGTTTTTT. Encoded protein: CSVGKGGAGELFF.

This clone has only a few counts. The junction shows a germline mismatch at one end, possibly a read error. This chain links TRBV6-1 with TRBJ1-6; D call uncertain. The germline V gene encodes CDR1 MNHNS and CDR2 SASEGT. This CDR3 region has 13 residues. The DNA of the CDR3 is TGCGCCAGCACCACGCGATTCAATTCAACCCTCCACTTT. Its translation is CASTTRFNSTLHF.

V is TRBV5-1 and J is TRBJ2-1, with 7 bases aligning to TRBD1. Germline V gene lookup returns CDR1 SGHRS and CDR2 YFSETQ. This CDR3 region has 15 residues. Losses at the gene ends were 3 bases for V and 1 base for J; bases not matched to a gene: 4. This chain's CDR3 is CASSSGQASYNEQFF. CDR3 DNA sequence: TGCGCCAGCAGCTCCGGACAGGCGTCCTACAATGAGCAGTTCTTC. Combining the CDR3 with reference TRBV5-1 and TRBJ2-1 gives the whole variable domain KAGVTQTPRYLIKTRGQQVTLSCSPISGHRSVSWYQQTPGQGLQFLFEYFSETQRNKGNFPGRFSGRQFSNSRSEMNVSTLELGDSALYLCASSSGQASYNEQFFGPGTRLTVL.

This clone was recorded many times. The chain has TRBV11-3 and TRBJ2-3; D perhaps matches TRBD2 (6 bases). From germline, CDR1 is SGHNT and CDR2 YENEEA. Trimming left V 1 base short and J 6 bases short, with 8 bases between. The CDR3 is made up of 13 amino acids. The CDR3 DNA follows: TGTGCCAGCAGCTTAGGTCGGGAGGATACGCAGTATTTT. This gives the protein CASSLGREDTQYF.

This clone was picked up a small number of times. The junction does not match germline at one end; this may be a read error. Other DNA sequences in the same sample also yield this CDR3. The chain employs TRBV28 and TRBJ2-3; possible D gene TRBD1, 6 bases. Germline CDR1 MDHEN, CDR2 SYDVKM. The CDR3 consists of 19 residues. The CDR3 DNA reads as TGTGCCAGCAGTTTATTGACCCTGACAGGTAAGATCGAAGCAGATACACAGTATTTT. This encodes CASSLLTLTGKIEADTQYF.

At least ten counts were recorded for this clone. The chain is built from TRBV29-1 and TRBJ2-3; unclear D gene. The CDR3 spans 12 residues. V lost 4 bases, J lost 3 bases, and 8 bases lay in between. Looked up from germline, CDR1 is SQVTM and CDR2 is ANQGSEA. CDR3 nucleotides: TGCAGCGTTGTCACCTATACAGATACGCAGTATTTT. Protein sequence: CSVVTYTDTQYF.

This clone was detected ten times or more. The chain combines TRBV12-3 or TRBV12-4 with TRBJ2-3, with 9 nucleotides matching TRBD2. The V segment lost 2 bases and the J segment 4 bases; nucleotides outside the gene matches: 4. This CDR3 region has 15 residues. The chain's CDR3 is CASSLTSGFADTQYF. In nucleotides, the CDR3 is TGTGCCAGCAGTTTAACTAGCGGGTTTGCAGATACGCAGTATTTT.

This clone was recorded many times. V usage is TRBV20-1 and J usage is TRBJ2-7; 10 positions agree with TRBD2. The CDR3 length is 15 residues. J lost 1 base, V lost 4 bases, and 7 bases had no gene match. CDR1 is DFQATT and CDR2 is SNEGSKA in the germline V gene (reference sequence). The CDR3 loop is CSAIAGTSASYEQYF. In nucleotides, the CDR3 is TGCAGTGCTATCGCGGGGACTAGCGCATCCTACGAGCAGTACTTC.

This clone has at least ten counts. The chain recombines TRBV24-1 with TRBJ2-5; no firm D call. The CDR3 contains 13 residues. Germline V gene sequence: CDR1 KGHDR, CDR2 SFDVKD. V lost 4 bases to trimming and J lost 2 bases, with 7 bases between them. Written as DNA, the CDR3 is TGTGCCACCAGTGACAGGCGACAAGAGACCCAGTACTTC. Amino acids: CATSDRRQETQYF.

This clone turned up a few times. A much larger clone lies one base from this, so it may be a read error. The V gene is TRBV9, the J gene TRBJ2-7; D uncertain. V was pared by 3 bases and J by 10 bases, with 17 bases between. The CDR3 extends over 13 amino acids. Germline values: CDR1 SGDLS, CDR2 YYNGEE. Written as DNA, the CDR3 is TGTGCCAGCAGCGCCACACAGTGGGCCGAACAGTACTTC. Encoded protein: CASSATQWAEQYF. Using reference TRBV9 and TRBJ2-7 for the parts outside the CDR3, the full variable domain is DSGVTQTPKHLITATGQRVTLRCSPRSGDLSVYWYQQSLDQGLQFLIQYYNGEERAKGNILERFSAQQFPDLHSELNLSSLELGDSALYFCASSATQWAEQYFGPGTRLTVT.

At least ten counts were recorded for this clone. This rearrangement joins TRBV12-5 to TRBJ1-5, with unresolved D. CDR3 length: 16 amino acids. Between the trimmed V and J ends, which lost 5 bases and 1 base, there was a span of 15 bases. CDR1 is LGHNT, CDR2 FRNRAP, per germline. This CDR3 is CASGIHSWESNQPQHF. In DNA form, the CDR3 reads TGTGCTAGTGGTATACACTCGTGGGAAAGCAATCAGCCCCAGCATTTT.

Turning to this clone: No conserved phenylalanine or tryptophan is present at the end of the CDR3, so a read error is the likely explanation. The CDR3: CASSQAEGTRGAPYEQYL. CDR3 DNA: TGTGCCAGCAGTCAGGCCGAGGGGACTAGAGGAGCGCCTTACGAGCAGTACTTA. The chain employs TRBV27 and TRBJ2-7; 8 bases are shared with TRBD2. This CDR3 comprises 18 residues. V dropped 5 bases and J dropped 4; count of bases not matched to a gene: 19. The V gene's germline CDR1 is MNHEY and CDR2 SMNVEV (reference sequence).

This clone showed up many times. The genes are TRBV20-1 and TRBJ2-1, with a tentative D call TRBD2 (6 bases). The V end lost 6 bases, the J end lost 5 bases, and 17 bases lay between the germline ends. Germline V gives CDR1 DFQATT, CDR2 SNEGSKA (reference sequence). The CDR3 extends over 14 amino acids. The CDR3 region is CSAPLPGLNNEQFF. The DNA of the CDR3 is TGCAGTGCCCCCCTCCCGGGACTTAACAATGAGCAGTTCTTC.

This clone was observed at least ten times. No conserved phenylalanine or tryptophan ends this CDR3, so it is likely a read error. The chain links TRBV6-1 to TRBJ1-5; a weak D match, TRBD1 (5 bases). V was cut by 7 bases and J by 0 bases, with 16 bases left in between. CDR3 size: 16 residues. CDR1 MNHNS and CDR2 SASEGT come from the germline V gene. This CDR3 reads CASNKGLIYSNQPQHL. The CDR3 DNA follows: TGTGCCAGCAACAAGGGGCTAATATATAGCAATCAGCCCCAGCATCTT.

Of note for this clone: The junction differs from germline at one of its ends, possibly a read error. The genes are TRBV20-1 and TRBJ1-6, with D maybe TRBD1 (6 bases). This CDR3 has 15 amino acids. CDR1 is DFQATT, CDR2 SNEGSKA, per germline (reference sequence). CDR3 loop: CSASSGTLNDSPIHF. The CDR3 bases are TGCAGTGCTAGTTCCGGGACACTTAACGATTCACCCATCCACTTT.

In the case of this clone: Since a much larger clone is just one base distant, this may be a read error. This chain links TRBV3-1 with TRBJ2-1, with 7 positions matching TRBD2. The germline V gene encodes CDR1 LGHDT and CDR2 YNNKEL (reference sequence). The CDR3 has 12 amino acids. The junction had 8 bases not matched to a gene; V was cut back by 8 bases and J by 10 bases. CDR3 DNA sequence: TGTGCCAGCGGCGGGGACTACAGGGAGCAGTTCTTC. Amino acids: CASGGDYREQFF.

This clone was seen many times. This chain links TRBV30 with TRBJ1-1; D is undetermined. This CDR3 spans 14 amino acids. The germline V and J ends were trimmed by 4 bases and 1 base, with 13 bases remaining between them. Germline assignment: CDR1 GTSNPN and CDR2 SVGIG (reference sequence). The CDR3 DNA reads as TGTGCCTGGACCCCCGGGATACAGAACACTGAAGCTTTCTTT. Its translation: CAWTPGIQNTEAFF.

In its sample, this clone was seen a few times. The CDR3 sequence: CASVKGDRPNTEAFF. The CDR3 nucleotides are TGTGCCAGCGTTAAAGGGGACAGACCGAACACTGAAGCTTTCTTT. The chain couples TRBV27 to TRBJ1-1; TRBD1 aligns across 7 bases. The CDR3 is 15 residues long. Germline assignment: CDR1 MNHEY and CDR2 SMNVEV (reference sequence). With 8 bases clipped from V and 1 base from J, the junction kept 10 bases outside the gene matches.

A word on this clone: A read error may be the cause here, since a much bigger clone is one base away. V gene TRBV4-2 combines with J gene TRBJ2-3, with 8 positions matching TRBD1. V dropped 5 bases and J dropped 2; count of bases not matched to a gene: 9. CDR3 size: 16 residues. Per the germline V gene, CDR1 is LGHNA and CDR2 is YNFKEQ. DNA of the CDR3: TGTGCCAGCAGCAACCAGACAGGGGCGAACACAGATACGCAGTATTTT. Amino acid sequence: CASSNQTGANTDTQYF.

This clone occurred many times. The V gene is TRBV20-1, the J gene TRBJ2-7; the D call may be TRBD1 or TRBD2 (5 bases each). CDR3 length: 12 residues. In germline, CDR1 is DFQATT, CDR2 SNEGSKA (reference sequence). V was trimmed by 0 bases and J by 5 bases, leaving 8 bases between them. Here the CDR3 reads CSAREGVNEQYF. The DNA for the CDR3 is TGCAGTGCTAGAGAGGGGGTAAACGAGCAGTACTTC.

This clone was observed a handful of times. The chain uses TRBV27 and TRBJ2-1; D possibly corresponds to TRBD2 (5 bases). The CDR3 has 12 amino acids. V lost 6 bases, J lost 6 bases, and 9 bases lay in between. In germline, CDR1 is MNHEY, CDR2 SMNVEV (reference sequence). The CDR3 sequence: CASRITSNEQFF. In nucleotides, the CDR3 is TGTGCCAGCAGAATTACTAGCAATGAGCAGTTCTTC.

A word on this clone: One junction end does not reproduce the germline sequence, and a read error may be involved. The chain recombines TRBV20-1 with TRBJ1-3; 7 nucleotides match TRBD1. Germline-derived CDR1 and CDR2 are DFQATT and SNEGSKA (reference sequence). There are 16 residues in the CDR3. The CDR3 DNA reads TGCAGTGCTATAGATCACGGGACAGACTCTCGAAACACCATATATTTT. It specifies CSAIDHGTDSRNTIYF.

In DNA form, the CDR3 reads TGTGCCTGGACCGACCGTACTAGCGGGATCTCCTACAATGAGCAGTTCTTC. As protein: CAWTDRTSGISYNEQFF. The J gene is TRBJ2-1, the V gene TRBV19; the match to TRBD2 covers 10 bases. CDR1 and CDR2 from the germline V gene are LNHDA and SQIVND (reference sequence). CDR3 length: 17 residues. V lost 11 bases to trimming and J lost 0 bases; unmatched junction nucleotides: 13. The full variable domain, with the rest looked up from reference TRBV19 and TRBJ2-1, is DGGITQSPKYLFRKEGQNVTLSCEQNLNHDAMYWYRQDPGQGLRLIYYSQIVNDFQKGDIAEGYSVSREKKESFPLTVTSAQKNPTAFYLCAWTDRTSGISYNEQFFGPGTRLTVL.